Listed here are 19 T cell receptor beta chains from one sample, sequenced in a study of identifying expanded T cells in peripheral blood. Sequencing was performed with immunoSEQ multiplex PCR; in TCRdb, only in-frame clones are kept and a portion is missing. The sample has approximately 59,000 clones; approximately 90% are singletons. Sample: blood. The receptors were gathered from a person aged 18 to 70 in good health.

The gene calls are TRBV29-1 and TRBJ2-5, with 7 positions matching TRBD2. This CDR3 spans 13 amino acids. Germline CDR1 SQVTM, CDR2 ANQGSEA. The V segment lost 7 bases and the J segment 5 bases; nucleotides outside the gene matches: 10. In DNA form, the CDR3 reads TGCAGCGGAACTTTGACTAGCATGGAGACCCAGTACTTC. Translating it yields CSGTLTSMETQYF.

The chain is built from TRBV4-3 and TRBJ2-1; 9 bases line up with TRBD2. The CDR3 length is 17 residues. J lost 5 bases, V lost 3 bases, and 11 bases had no gene match. Germline-derived CDR1 and CDR2 are LGHNA and YSLEER. The CDR3 DNA reads as TGCGCCAGCAGCCACACCAAAGGAGCGGGAGGCCACAATGAGCAGTTCTTC. This sequence encodes CASSHTKGAGGHNEQFF.

The rearrangement joins TRBV5-8 to TRBJ1-1; D uncertain. The CDR3 runs to 14 residues. The V end was cut by 1 base, the J end by 0 bases, with 7 bases between. Germline CDR1 reads SGHTS; CDR2 reads YDEGEE. In DNA, the CDR3 is TGTGCCAGCAGCTTGAACGGCTTGAACACTGAAGCTTTCTTT. Its translation is CASSLNGLNTEAFF.

CDR3 sequence (DNA): TGTGCCAGCAGCTTTCCCACTAGCGGGGGGGCGCGAGAGACCCAGTACTTC. This sequence encodes CASSFPTSGGARETQYF. This chain links TRBV7-6 with TRBJ2-5; TRBD2 aligns across 13 bases. The V gene's germline CDR1 is SGHVS and CDR2 FNYEAQ. Germline trimming cut 3 bases from V and 4 bases from J; bases unmatched to any gene: 8. The CDR3 consists of 17 residues.

The V and J genes are TRBV19 and TRBJ2-3; 7 bases line up with TRBD2. V was pared by 6 bases and J by 4 bases, with 7 bases of the junction left unmatched. Per the germline V gene, CDR1 is LNHDA and CDR2 is SQIVND (reference sequence). CDR3 size: 14 residues. The CDR3 loop reads CASSWGGSSDTQYF. CDR3 DNA sequence: TGTGCCAGTAGCTGGGGGGGGAGCTCAGATACGCAGTATTTT. The full variable domain, completed using reference TRBV19 and TRBJ2-3, is DGGITQSPKYLFRKEGQNVTLSCEQNLNHDAMYWYRQDPGQGLRLIYYSQIVNDFQKGDIAEGYSVSREKKESFPLTVTSAQKNPTAFYLCASSWGGSSDTQYFGPGTRLTVL.

This sequence joins TRBV4-3 and TRBJ2-7, with 11 positions matching TRBD1. The germline gives CDR1 LGHNA, CDR2 YSLEER. This CDR3 comprises 17 residues. The V segment lost 4 bases and the J segment 3 bases; nucleotides outside the gene matches: 11. The CDR3 sequence is CASSLEKPGQGGYEQYF. The DNA for the CDR3 is TGCGCCAGCAGCCTAGAAAAACCGGGACAGGGGGGCTACGAGCAGTACTTC.

The chain employs TRBV30 and TRBJ1-2; D is unresolved. Trimming removed 0 bases from V and 2 bases from J, with 10 bases in between. The CDR3 extends over 14 amino acids. Looked up from germline, CDR1 is GTSNPN and CDR2 is SVGIG (reference sequence). In nucleotides, the CDR3 is TGTGCCTGGAGTGTAGGAGGAGGAAACTATGGCTACACCTTC. This encodes CAWSVGGGNYGYTF.

V and J are TRBV30 and TRBJ2-2, with D tentatively TRBD2 (5 bases). The V gene's germline CDR1 is GTSNPN and CDR2 SVGIG (reference sequence). With 5 bases removed from V and 6 bases from J, the gap between germline ends came to 13 bases. The CDR3 covers 13 residues. CDR3 residues: CAWSSYSPGELFF. CDR3 sequence (DNA): TGTGCCTGGTCTAGCTATTCCCCCGGGGAGCTGTTTTTT.

The chain joins TRBV5-1 to TRBJ2-3; 7 positions agree with TRBD1. The germline gives CDR1 SGHRS, CDR2 YFSETQ. The CDR3 totals 14 residues. The junction had 5 bases not matched to a gene; V was cut back by 4 bases and J by 3 bases. DNA for the CDR3: TGCGCCAGCAGCCCCGACAGGGTAACAGATACGCAGTATTTT. Encoded protein: CASSPDRVTDTQYF.

This chain uses TRBV29-1 with TRBJ2-7, with 7 bases that match TRBD2. This CDR3 is built from 13 residues. With 7 bases clipped from V and 5 bases from J, the junction kept 11 bases outside the gene matches. Germline V lookup: CDR1 SQVTM, CDR2 ANQGSEA. CDR3 protein: CSAQPGGRNEQYF. DNA for the CDR3: TGCAGCGCCCAGCCGGGAGGTAGGAACGAGCAGTACTTC.

This rearrangement joins TRBV5-6 to TRBJ1-6; D is ambiguous. There are 15 residues in the CDR3. Germline V gives CDR1 SGHDT, CDR2 YYEEEE. Trimming stripped 7 bases from V and 0 bases from J, with 11 bases between. The CDR3 DNA reads TGTGCCAGCGCTGCTGTTAGCTCCTATAATTCACCCCTCCACTTT. Its translation is CASAAVSSYNSPLHF.

This chain connects TRBV7-6 to TRBJ2-1, with 8 bases matching TRBD2. The CDR3 extends over 16 amino acids. V lost 4 bases to trimming and J lost 1 base; unmatched junction nucleotides: 6. The germline CDR1 and CDR2 sequences are SGHVS and FNYEAQ. CDR3 sequence (DNA): TGTGCCAGCAGCTCAAGAGCGGGAGAGTCCTACAATGAGCAGTTCTTC. It specifies CASSSRAGESYNEQFF.

The genes are TRBV7-2 and TRBJ1-2, with TRBD1 matching 10 bases. CDR1 and CDR2 (germline): SGHTA, FQGNSA. This CDR3 has 14 residues. V lost 3 bases and J lost 3; bases outside the gene matches: 1. The CDR3 DNA follows: TGTGCCAGCAGCTTGACAGGGGGCGACTATGGCTACACCTTC. Protein: CASSLTGGDYGYTF.

This chain links TRBV19 with TRBJ1-5; no reliable D call. The CDR3 totals 15 residues. The V end was cut by 6 bases, the J end by 2 bases, with 14 bases between. The germline V gene encodes CDR1 LNHDA and CDR2 SQIVND (reference sequence). For the CDR3, the DNA is TGTGCCAGTAGACCGTGGGGTACTGGCAATCAGCCCCAGCATTTT. It encodes CASRPWGTGNQPQHF.

The V call is TRBV7-2, the J call TRBJ1-1; D remains ambiguous. Trimming removed 5 bases from V and 3 bases from J, with 10 bases in between. The CDR3 is made up of 13 amino acids. In germline, CDR1 is SGHTA, CDR2 FQGNSA. CDR3 nucleotides: TGTGCCAGCAGCCTTGACACTTACACTGAAGCTTTCTTT. It is translated as CASSLDTYTEAFF. The variable domain in full, completed from reference TRBV7-2 and TRBJ1-1, reads GAGVSQSPSNKVTEKGKDVELRCDPISGHTALYWYRQSLGQGLEFLIYFQGNSAPDKSGLPSDRFSAERTGGSVSTLTIQRTQQEDSAVYLCASSLDTYTEAFFGQGTRLTVV.

The CDR3 here is CSASPVNYGYTF. The CDR3 region has the DNA TGCAGCGCCTCCCCCGTTAACTATGGCTACACCTTC. The chain carries TRBV29-1 and TRBJ1-2; no clear D gene. The germline CDR1 and CDR2 sequences are SQVTM and ANQGSEA. This CDR3 region has 12 residues. With 7 bases removed from V and 1 base from J, the gap between germline ends came to 10 bases.

The J gene is TRBJ1-6, the V gene TRBV5-5, with no clear D. The CDR3 sequence is 13 residues long. Per germline, CDR1 SGHKS and CDR2 YYEKEE (reference sequence). Trimming took off 2 bases at V and 4 bases at J, with 4 bases between the two ends. The CDR3 DNA reads as TGTGCCAGCAGCTTTGAGTATAATTCACCCCTCCACTTT. Translation gives CASSFEYNSPLHF.

The chain is built from TRBV11-3 and TRBJ2-3; 14 nucleotides match TRBD2. Unmatched junction bases numbered 5, after V lost 3 bases and J lost 6 bases. The CDR3 covers 16 residues. Germline V gene sequence: CDR1 SGHNT, CDR2 YENEEA. The CDR3 sequence: CASSLGTSGRSDTQYF. CDR3 DNA: TGTGCCAGCAGCTTGGGGACTAGCGGGAGAAGCGATACGCAGTATTTT.

Turning to this clone: Relative to the germline gene, one junction end is altered; a read error may explain this. This chain uses TRBV6-6 with TRBJ2-4; TRBD2 agrees at 8 bases. Germline V lookup: CDR1 MNHNY, CDR2 SVGAGI (reference sequence). This CDR3 comprises 13 residues. CDR3: CAVAGGPKNIQYF. The CDR3 nucleotides are TGCGCCGTGGCGGGAGGTCCCAAAAACATTCAGTACTTC.